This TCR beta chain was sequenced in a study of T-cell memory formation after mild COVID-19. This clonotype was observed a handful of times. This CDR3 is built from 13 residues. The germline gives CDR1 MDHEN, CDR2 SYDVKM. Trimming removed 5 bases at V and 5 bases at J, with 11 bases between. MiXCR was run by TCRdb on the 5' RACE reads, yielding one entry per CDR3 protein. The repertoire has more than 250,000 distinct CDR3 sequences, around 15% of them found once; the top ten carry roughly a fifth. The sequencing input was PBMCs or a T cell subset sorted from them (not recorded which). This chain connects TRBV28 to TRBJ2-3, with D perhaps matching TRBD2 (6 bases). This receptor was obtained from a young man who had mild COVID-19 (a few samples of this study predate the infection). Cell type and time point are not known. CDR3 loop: CASSGGVGDTQYF. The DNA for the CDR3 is TGTGCCAGCAGTGGCGGGGTCGGAGATACGCAGTATTTT.